This TCR beta chain was observed in a study of graft-versus-host responses after intestinal transplantation. About the study: Recipients across the board were started on anti-thymocyte globulin induction, then kept on tacrolimus and steroids for two to four years. The study, taken as a whole, reports: Investigators detected GvH clones in recipient marrow, with some emerging earlier in ileum or blood. Graft-versus-host to host-versus-graft clonal ratios in allografts were high in patients with graft-donor T cell macrochimerism.

Concerning this clone: Its target is not known.

Profiling relied on immunoSEQ multiplex PCR, and the TCRdb table lists in-frame clones only, not all of them. Of roughly 100,000 clones listed, roughly nine tenths are singletons. CDR1 and CDR2 from the germline V gene are MNHEY and SMNVEV (reference sequence). The CDR3 runs 16 residues. J was trimmed by 0 bases and V by 5 bases; bases with no gene match: 6. This chain uses TRBV27 with TRBJ2-2; TRBD2 matches at 7 bases. The TCR sequence derives from a human donor who received an intestinal transplant. The sequences come from unstimulated CD4+ T cells sorted from spleen or lymph node cells, collected before intestinal transplant. Written as DNA, the CDR3 is TGTGCCAGCAGTACCCAAGCGGGGCCGAACACCGGGGAGCTGTTTTTT. It translates to CASSTQAGPNTGELFF.